This TCR beta chain was captured in a study of T cells after yellow fever vaccination. For TCR, cDNA came from 5'RACE template switching, which added a universal primer site and UMIs. TCRdb recomputed calls from the 5' RACE reads with MiXCR, one row per CDR3 protein. Of under 55,000 distinct CDR3 sequences in the sample, 5% to 8.5% were seen once. V lost 5 bases to trimming and J lost 2 bases, with 13 bases between them. Germline CDR1 and CDR2: SGHVS and FQNEAQ. The CDR3 sequence is 15 residues long. V usage is TRBV7-8 and J usage is TRBJ2-1, with no clear D. The specimen comprised CD8+ T cells not binding an NS4B(214-222) dextramer, sorted from PBMCs, sampled more than 35 days after the first yellow fever vaccination. This clonotype originated in a man between 18 and 29 years old who received the YFV17D yellow fever vaccine. The CDR3 reads CASSLTEIPYNEQFF. The CDR3 DNA reads as TGTGCCAGCAGCCTGACCGAGATCCCCTACAATGAGCAGTTCTTC.